A single sample gave rise to the 27 T cell receptor beta chains below, sequenced in a study of kidney transplant recipient with SARS-CoV-2 infection. TCRdb recomputed calls from the reads with MiXCR, one row per CDR3 protein. The sample has 200,000 to 300,000 distinct CDR3 sequences; around 30% are singletons. The specimen was a blood sample, collected at baseline and between days 110 and 120 from a kidney transplant recipient. The receptors shown here come from a male patient between 25 and 39 years old who had COVID-19 and was a kidney transplant recipient. The graft donor may have given rise to some T cells.

Points on this clonotype: Just one base apart from a much larger clone, this may be a read error. The chain recombines TRBV3-1 with TRBJ1-5; D call uncertain. The V gene lost 4 bases and the J gene lost 11 bases, with 21 bases spanning the gap. The CDR3 runs to 15 residues. Germline CDR1 LGHDT, CDR2 YNNKEL (reference sequence). CDR3 in DNA: TGTGCCAGCAGCCGAGATTTGGGGAACTATTGGGCCCAGCATTTT. Translated: CASSRDLGNYWAQHF.

This clonotype was seen many times. J is TRBJ2-7 and V is TRBV10-3; D is unresolved. The CDR3 length is 12 residues. V was trimmed by 0 bases and J by 7 bases, leaving 7 bases between them. Germline V CDR1 and CDR2: ENHRY, SYGVKD. In DNA form, the CDR3 reads TGTGCCATCAGTGAGTCCGGAGCTGAGCAGTACTTC. As protein: CAISESGAEQYF.

This clonotype was recorded only once. Just one base apart from a much larger clone, this may be a read error. As the CDR3 is not closed by the conserved phenylalanine or tryptophan, this likely results from a read error. The chain has TRBV10-2 and TRBJ1-2, with D unresolved. With 5 bases removed from V and 4 bases from J, the gap between germline ends came to 23 bases. Germline CDR1 WSHSY, CDR2 SAAADI. This CDR3 comprises 17 residues. CDR3 in amino acids: CASSPPLTSRKTYGYTL. In DNA form, the CDR3 reads TGCGCCAGCAGTCCTCCTCTCACTTCTAGAAAGACCTATGGCTACACCTTA.

This clonotype was detected many times. V gene TRBV2 combines with J gene TRBJ2-3; D is possibly TRBD1 (8 bases). The length of the CDR3 is 15 residues. The V end lost 5 bases, the J end lost 1 base, and 13 bases lay between the germline ends. The germline gives CDR1 SNHLY, CDR2 FYNNEI. The CDR3 loop reads CASSQGAGGTDTQYF. DNA of the CDR3: TGTGCCAGCAGTCAGGGGGCGGGGGGCACAGATACGCAGTATTTT.

This clonotype was observed a single time. A read error may be the cause here, since a much bigger clone is one base away. This chain connects TRBV6-5 to TRBJ1-1, with D hard to call. The CDR3 length is 14 residues. V lost 7 bases and J 3 bases, leaving 15 bases between the germline ends. Germline V gene lookup returns CDR1 MNHEY and CDR2 SVGAGI. Here the CDR3 reads CASTLDPRDTEAFF. CDR3 bases: TGTGCCAGCACCCTGGACCCTCGGGACACTGAAGCTTTCTTT.

This clonotype was recorded many times. The chain links TRBV5-1 to TRBJ1-1; 7 bases are a match to TRBD1. Germline lookup yields CDR1 SGHRS and CDR2 YFSETQ. The CDR3 sequence is 16 residues long. The V segment lost 0 bases and the J segment 0 bases; nucleotides outside the gene matches: 5. The CDR3 region has the DNA TGCGCCAGCAGCTTGGTGAGACAGGGTGTGAACACTGAAGCTTTCTTT. This gives the protein CASSLVRQGVNTEAFF.

This clonotype was counted many times. V usage is TRBV12-3 or TRBV12-4 and J usage is TRBJ1-6; tentative D call: TRBD1 (6 bases). Trimming took 4 bases from V and 6 from J, leaving 10 bases between them. This CDR3 region has 14 residues. The CDR3 DNA sequence: TGTGCCAGCAGTTCTTGGACAGTTAATTCACCCCTCCACTTT. Encoded protein: CASSSWTVNSPLHF.

As for this clonotype: A much larger clone differs by one base, so this may be a read error. It is likely a read error, because the conserved phenylalanine at the end of the CDR3 is missing. This chain links TRBV2 with TRBJ2-7; D perhaps matches TRBD1 (6 bases). Looked up from germline, CDR1 is SNHLY and CDR2 is FYNNEI. Trimming pared 6 bases from V and 2 bases from J, leaving 17 bases between. The CDR3 spans 15 residues. CDR3 residues: CASRGTRSWPYEQYL. Written as DNA, the CDR3 is TGTGCCAGCAGGGGGACACGAAGCTGGCCCTACGAGCAGTACCTC.

Points on this clonotype: This may stem from a read error, because a much larger clone lies one nucleotide away. CDR3 coding DNA: TGTGCCAGCAGCTTGCACAGCAGAGGCGGAAAGACCTATGGCTACACCTTC. Its translation: CASSLHSRGGKTYGYTF. The chain employs TRBV7-2 and TRBJ1-2; no firm D call. Trimming removed 3 bases from V and 4 bases from J, with 21 bases in between. The CDR3 loop spans 17 amino acids. The V gene's germline CDR1 is SGHTA and CDR2 FQGNSA.

The V and J genes are TRBV7-1 and TRBJ1-2; the D is unclear. TRBV7-1 is recorded as an ORF, its role being uncertain. V was pared by 4 bases and J by 4 bases, with 22 bases between. CDR3 size: 17 residues. CDR3 in amino acids: CASSYIGHEGKTYGYTF. For the CDR3, the DNA is TGTGCCAGCAGCTATATAGGTCACGAGGGAAAGACCTATGGCTACACCTTC.

This clonotype was seen many times. One junction end does not reproduce the germline sequence, and a read error may be involved. The chain links TRBV5-1 to TRBJ1-2; tentative D call: TRBD1 (5 bases). Germline V gene data show CDR1 as SGHRS and CDR2 as YFSETQ. The CDR3 length is 13 residues. This CDR3 reads CASSLRVARAVNF. DNA for the CDR3: TGCGCCAGCAGCTTGAGAGTTGCCAGGGCTGTAAACTTC.

Of note for this clonotype: This may stem from a read error, because a much larger clone lies one nucleotide away. The chain uses TRBV6-4 and TRBJ2-3; the D gene is possibly TRBD1 (5 bases). Germline V gene lookup returns CDR1 MRHNA and CDR2 SNTAGT. The CDR3 extends over 12 amino acids. The DNA for the CDR3 is TGTGCCAGCAATGACTCTAGGGGTACGCAGTATTTT. It codes for CASNDSRGTQYF.

This clonotype appeared many times. This chain uses TRBV9 with TRBJ1-2; D unclear. Germline CDR1 SGDLS, CDR2 YYNGEE. Trimming took 7 bases from V and 4 from J, leaving 23 bases between them. CDR3 length: 16 amino acids. The DNA for the CDR3 is TGTGCCAGCCACAATTGGTACTCAAGAAAGACCTATGGCTACACCTTC. It yields the protein CASHNWYSRKTYGYTF.

Concerning this clonotype: This may come from a read error, since a much larger clone is one base off. The genes are TRBV3-1 and TRBJ1-1, with D hard to call. In germline, CDR1 is LGHDT, CDR2 YNNKEL (reference sequence). This CDR3 contains 17 residues. CDR3 sequence reads: CANSTLSPISIRTEAFF. The CDR3 DNA sequence: TGTGCCAACAGCACGCTTAGTCCCATTTCAATTCGCACTGAAGCTTTCTTT.

A remark on this clonotype: This may stem from a read error, because a much larger clone lies one nucleotide away. This chain connects TRBV27 to TRBJ2-7, with a possible D match to TRBD1 (8 bases). The CDR3 contains 13 residues. Germline CDR1 is MNHEY and CDR2 is SMNVEV (reference sequence). The CDR3 loop reads CASKQGGTSERYF. As DNA, the CDR3 is TGTGCCAGCAAACAGGGGGGTACTAGCGAGCGGTACTTC.

This clonotype has ten or more counts. V usage is TRBV12-3 or TRBV12-4 and J usage is TRBJ1-2; D is unclear. V was shortened by 5 bases and J by 4 bases, with 23 bases between the two germline ends. The CDR3 is 17 amino acids. Here the CDR3 DNA reads TGTGCCAGCAGTGTGCGCACCACAGCAGGAAAGACCTATGGCTACACCTTC. Translation: CASSVRTTAGKTYGYTF.

About this clonotype itself: This could be a read error, since a much larger clone is one nucleotide away. The chain has TRBV19 and TRBJ1-1; D is unresolved. CDR3 length: 13 amino acids. The germline gives CDR1 LNHDA, CDR2 SQIVND (reference sequence). The CDR3 DNA reads as TGTGCCAATAGTATAGGTTTGAACACTGAAGCTTTCTTT. This gives the protein CANSIGLNTEAFF.

This clonotype has at least ten counts. The chain links TRBV6-8 to TRBJ2-7; D not certain. V was cut by 5 bases and J by 3 bases, with 8 bases left in between. The germline gives CDR1 MNHGY, CDR2 SAAAGT. The CDR3 spans 12 residues. The CDR3 bases are TGTGCCAGCAGTGAGCAACACTACGAGCAGTACTTC. Its translation is CASSEQHYEQYF.

Concerning this clonotype: This clone may be a read error of a much larger clone one base away. The J gene is TRBJ1-2, the V gene TRBV6-5, with D hard to call. V was cut by 10 bases and J by 2 bases, with 17 bases left in between. Per the germline V gene, CDR1 is MNHEY and CDR2 is SVGAGI. The CDR3 consists of 14 residues. CDR3 amino acids: CANSHPGSNYGYTF. The CDR3, as DNA: TGTGCCAACAGCCACCCGGGGTCGAACTATGGCTACACCTTC.

Comment on this clonotype: A much larger clonotype is one base distant, so this may be a read error. V gene TRBV11-2 combines with J gene TRBJ2-4; possible D gene TRBD2, 5 bases. The assigned J gene may be wrong: the sequence end matches TRBJ2-7 better. The CDR3 loop spans 15 amino acids. Germline loops: CDR1 SGHAT, CDR2 FQNNGV. CDR3 sequence reads: CASSLRERDTYEQYF. Written as DNA, the CDR3 is TGTGCCAGCAGCCTTAGGGAACGGGATACCTACGAGCAGTACTTC.

Many counts were recorded for this clonotype. The chain has TRBV3-1 and TRBJ1-2, with D perhaps matching TRBD1 (6 bases). CDR3 length: 16 residues. V was trimmed by 0 bases and J by 6 bases, leaving 17 bases between them. Germline CDR1 reads LGHDT; CDR2 reads YNNKEL (reference sequence). CDR3 DNA: TGTGCCAGCAGCCAAGACTTGAAGGCTCACAGGGATGGCTACACCTTC. It encodes CASSQDLKAHRDGYTF.

This clonotype came up a few times. The rearrangement uses TRBV28 and TRBJ2-1; D possibly corresponds to TRBD2 (5 bases). The V gene lost 6 bases and the J gene lost 2 bases, with 17 bases spanning the gap. Germline CDR1 and CDR2: MDHEN and SYDVKM. This CDR3 comprises 16 residues. This CDR3 is CASRLSSGGPYNEQFF. Written as DNA, the CDR3 is TGTGCCAGCAGGTTAAGTTCTGGAGGCCCCTACAATGAGCAGTTCTTC.

Regarding this clonotype: This may stem from a read error, because a much larger clone lies one nucleotide away. CDR3 residues: CASNYFALAGGSYEQCF. The DNA of the CDR3 is TGTGCCAGCAACTATTTTGCGCTAGCGGGAGGTTCCTACGAGCAGTGCTTC. The genes are TRBV6-5 and TRBJ2-4; TRBD2 agrees at 11 bases. The germline CDR1 and CDR2 sequences are MNHEY and SVGAGI. The CDR3 loop spans 17 amino acids.

On this clonotype: This may be a read error: a much more frequent sequence differs by one nucleotide. This rearrangement joins TRBV11-1 to TRBJ1-2; no clear D. CDR1 SGHAT and CDR2 FQDESV come from the germline V gene (reference sequence). Trimming removed 3 bases at V and 4 bases at J, with 21 bases between. This CDR3 spans 17 amino acids. The CDR3 protein is CASSLHVKAGRTYGYTF. CDR3 nucleotide sequence: TGTGCCAGCAGCTTGCATGTTAAGGCTGGAAGGACCTATGGCTACACCTTC.

On this clonotype itself: A read error may be the cause here, since a much bigger clone is one base away. V is TRBV21-1 and J is TRBJ2-3; the table's TRBD2 call for D was not verified on the DNA. TRBV21-1 is described as a pseudogene. The CDR3 totals 17 residues. The CDR3: CAGSTTLATVMQDTQYF. The CDR3 DNA sequence: TGTGCCGGCAGCACAACCCTAGCTACAGTCATGCAAGATACGCAGTATTTT.

The chain links TRBV7-9 to TRBJ1-1; D gene ambiguous. The CDR3 runs 15 residues. Germline V gene data show CDR1 as SEHNR and CDR2 as FQNEAQ (reference sequence). Trimming pared 5 bases from V and 2 bases from J, leaving 15 bases between. The CDR3 reads CASSPPPLANTEAFF. CDR3 sequence (DNA): TGTGCCAGCAGCCCCCCCCCCCTGGCAAACACTGAAGCTTTCTTT.

As for this clonotype: Possible read error: a much larger clone is one base away. The chain combines TRBV12-2 with TRBJ1-2. TRBV12-2 is flagged as a pseudogene. The CDR3 spans 17 residues. The CDR3 loop reads CASRRPRTPRKTYGYTF. The CDR3, as DNA: TGTGCAAGTCGCCGCCCTCGGACTCCACGAAAGACCTATGGCTACACCTTC.